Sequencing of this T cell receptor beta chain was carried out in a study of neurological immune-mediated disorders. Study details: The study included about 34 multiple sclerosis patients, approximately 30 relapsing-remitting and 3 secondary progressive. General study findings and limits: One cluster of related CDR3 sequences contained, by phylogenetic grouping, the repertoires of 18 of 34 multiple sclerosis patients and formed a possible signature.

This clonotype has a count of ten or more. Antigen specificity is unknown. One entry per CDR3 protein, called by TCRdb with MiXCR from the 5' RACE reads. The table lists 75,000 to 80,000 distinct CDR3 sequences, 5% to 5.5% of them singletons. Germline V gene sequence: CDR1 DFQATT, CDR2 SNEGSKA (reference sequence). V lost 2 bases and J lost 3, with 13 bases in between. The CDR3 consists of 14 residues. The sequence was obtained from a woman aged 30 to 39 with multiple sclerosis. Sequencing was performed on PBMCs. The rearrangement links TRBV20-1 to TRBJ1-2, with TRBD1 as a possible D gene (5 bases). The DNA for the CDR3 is TGCAGTGCTAGATTTAGGGGAGGCGACTATGGCTACACCTTC. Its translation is CSARFRGGDYGYTF.